Listed here are 28 T cell receptor beta chains from one sample, sequenced in a study of cytomegalovirus exposure and HLA in healthy donors. Both 60 Vbeta primers and 13 Jbeta primers went into the PCR. TCRdb's table, derived via immunoSEQ multiplex PCR, lists solely in-frame clones and lacks some. The sample includes about 70,000 clones, almost 80% of them seen just once. Input material: PBMCs. These TCRs come from a girl aged 5 to 17 in good health and CMV-seropositive.

The chain has TRBV9 and TRBJ2-7; TRBD2 aligns across 8 bases. This CDR3 comprises 13 residues. Per the germline V gene, CDR1 is SGDLS and CDR2 is YYNGEE. V lost 3 bases and J lost 7; bases outside the gene matches: 6. This CDR3 is CASSAGGGGEQYF. The CDR3 bases are TGTGCCAGCAGCGCCGGGGGGGGAGGGGAGCAGTACTTC.

The chain employs TRBV6-5 and TRBJ1-1, with no clear D. Trimming cost V 6 bases and J 1 base, with 9 bases left between them. CDR1 and CDR2 (germline): MNHEY, SVGAGI. This CDR3 comprises 13 residues. The CDR3 is CASSSTRNTEAFF. Here the CDR3 DNA reads TGTGCCAGCAGCAGTACAAGGAACACTGAAGCTTTCTTT.

This clone was observed a few times. The chain couples TRBV4-1 to TRBJ1-1; no firm D call. CDR3 size: 14 residues. V was cut by 3 bases and J by 5 bases, with 13 bases left in between. Germline V gives CDR1 MGHRA, CDR2 YSYEKL. The CDR3 nucleotides are TGCGCCAGCAGCCATCACCGTGGCGGGACTGAAGCTTTCTTT. This gives the protein CASSHHRGGTEAFF.

V gene TRBV28 combines with J gene TRBJ1-4, with TRBD1 as a possible D gene (6 bases). The CDR3 is made up of 14 amino acids. With 7 bases removed from V and 2 bases from J, the gap between germline ends came to 11 bases. Germline V CDR1 and CDR2: MDHEN, SYDVKM. CDR3 sequence reads: CASNWGRTNEKLFF. In DNA, the CDR3 is TGTGCCAGCAACTGGGGGCGGACTAATGAAAAACTGTTTTTT. The variable domain in full, completed from reference TRBV28 and TRBJ1-4, reads DVKVTQSSRYLVKRTGEKVFLECVQDMDHENMFWYRQDPGLGLRLIYFSYDVKMKEKGDIPEGYSVSREKKERFSLILESASTNQTSMYLCASNWGRTNEKLFFGSGTQLSVL.

The V gene is TRBV19, the J gene TRBJ1-2, with D possibly TRBD1 on 5 matching bases. The CDR3 length is 16 residues. Per germline, CDR1 LNHDA and CDR2 SQIVND (reference sequence). Trimming removed 5 bases from V and 2 bases from J, with 18 bases in between. CDR3 sequence reads: CASSPTVGQGNYGYTF. The CDR3 DNA sequence: TGTGCCAGTAGTCCCACGGTAGGGCAGGGCAACTATGGCTACACCTTC.

This clone was picked up one time. The chain is built from TRBV27 and TRBJ2-3; D is unclear. The CDR3 runs to 12 residues. Germline V lookup: CDR1 MNHEY, CDR2 SMNVEV (reference sequence). Trimming left V 8 bases short and J 6 bases short, with 12 bases between. This chain's CDR3 is CASSSRSDTQYF. The CDR3 nucleotides read TGTGCCAGCTCTAGTCGATCGGATACGCAGTATTTT.

The J gene is TRBJ2-1, the V gene TRBV9; unclear D gene. Between the trimmed V and J ends, which lost 3 bases and 9 bases, there was a span of 10 bases. This CDR3 has 12 residues. Germline CDR1 reads SGDLS; CDR2 reads YYNGEE. For the CDR3, the DNA is TGTGCCAGCAGCGCTCTTACAAGTGAGCAGTTCTTC. Translation: CASSALTSEQFF.

The V gene is TRBV5-5, the J gene TRBJ2-1; 14 bases are a match to TRBD2. The CDR3 runs to 19 residues. The J segment lost 4 bases and the V segment lost 4 bases, leaving 13 bases of the junction unmatched. Germline CDR1 reads SGHKS; CDR2 reads YYEKEE (reference sequence). The CDR3 region is CASSQGLAGVPRGYNEQFF. CDR3 DNA sequence: TGTGCCAGCAGCCAGGGACTAGCGGGAGTCCCTCGGGGGTACAATGAGCAGTTCTTC.

The rearrangement joins TRBV5-6 to TRBJ1-5; the D is unclear. Germline V CDR1 and CDR2: SGHDT, YYEEEE. Trimming pared 1 base from V and 2 bases from J, leaving 13 bases between. This CDR3 is 16 amino acids long. The CDR3 sequence: CASSLRGRAGNQPQHF. The CDR3 DNA follows: TGTGCCAGCAGCTTGCGAGGGCGAGCTGGCAATCAGCCCCAGCATTTT. The full variable domain, rest sourced from reference TRBV5-6 and TRBJ1-5, is DAGVTQSPTHLIKTRGQQVTLRCSPKSGHDTVSWYQQALGQGPQFIFQYYEEEERQRGNFPDRFSGHQFPNYSSELNVNALLLGDSALYLCASSLRGRAGNQPQHFGDGTRLSIL.

This chain uses TRBV7-2 with TRBJ1-1; TRBD1 is a possible D gene (5 bases). The germline V gene encodes CDR1 SGHTA and CDR2 FQGNSA. The V end lost 1 base, the J end lost 1 base, and 10 bases lay between the germline ends. This CDR3 is 15 amino acids long. The CDR3: CASSLVGGQNTEAFF. CDR3 in DNA: TGTGCCAGCAGCTTAGTTGGCGGACAGAACACTGAAGCTTTCTTT. Combining the CDR3 with reference TRBV7-2 and TRBJ1-1 gives the whole variable domain GAGVSQSPSNKVTEKGKDVELRCDPISGHTALYWYRQSLGQGLEFLIYFQGNSAPDKSGLPSDRFSAERTGGSVSTLTIQRTQQEDSAVYLCASSLVGGQNTEAFFGQGTRLTVV.

This clone was seen ten or more times. CDR3 in amino acids: CASSRGTPATNEKLFF. The DNA for the CDR3 is TGCGCCAGCAGCCGAGGGACACCCGCAACTAATGAAAAACTGTTTTTT. The chain combines TRBV4-1 with TRBJ1-4, with D possibly matching TRBD1 (6 bases). The CDR3 has 16 amino acids. CDR1 MGHRA and CDR2 YSYEKL come from the germline V gene. The V and J ends lost 4 bases and 0 bases respectively, with 12 bases between them.

This clone qualifies as medium-sized (0.01 to 0.1%). The chain couples TRBV10-3 to TRBJ1-1; 7 nucleotides agree with TRBD1. The CDR3 runs to 17 residues. The J segment lost 2 bases and the V segment lost 6 bases, leaving 15 bases of the junction unmatched. Germline V gives CDR1 ENHRY, CDR2 SYGVKD. In DNA, the CDR3 is TGTGCCATCAGGGACCCTCCTGGGGGACAGTTTAACACTGAAGCTTTCTTT. This encodes CAIRDPPGGQFNTEAFF.

This clone has only a few counts. The gene calls are TRBV7-9 and TRBJ2-7; D ambiguous. CDR3 length: 14 residues. Per germline, CDR1 SEHNR and CDR2 FQNEAQ (reference sequence). The V end lost 5 bases, the J end lost 3 bases, and 14 bases lay between the germline ends. The CDR3 spells CASSPGLGYYEQYF. The CDR3 DNA is TGTGCCAGCAGCCCTGGTCTAGGCTACTACGAGCAGTACTTC.

CDR3 amino acids: CASSQDRQGPGTEAFF. Written as DNA, the CDR3 is TGCGCCAGCAGCCAAGATCGGCAGGGGCCCGGCACTGAAGCTTTCTTT. The chain joins TRBV4-1 to TRBJ1-1; the D gene is possibly TRBD1 (6 bases). The CDR3 extends over 16 amino acids. The V end lost 0 bases, the J end lost 4 bases, and 15 bases lay between the germline ends. Per the germline V gene, CDR1 is MGHRA and CDR2 is YSYEKL.

The chain carries TRBV5-1 and TRBJ2-3; weak D call: TRBD2 (6 bases). CDR1 is SGHRS, CDR2 YFSETQ, per germline. V gave up 3 bases and J gave up 0 bases, with 11 bases separating them. The CDR3 is 15 amino acids. The CDR3 loop reads CASSSGLTSTDTQYF. The CDR3, as DNA: TGCGCCAGCAGCTCGGGACTGACTAGCACAGATACGCAGTATTTT.

The chain couples TRBV6-5 to TRBJ1-4, with 10 bases fitting TRBD1. Trimming took 5 bases from V and 9 from J; bases not matched to a gene: 9. CDR3 length: 15 amino acids. Germline CDR1 and CDR2: MNHEY and SVGAGI. The CDR3: CASSPRGTGEQKLFF. CDR3 sequence (DNA): TGTGCCAGCAGTCCAAGGGGGACAGGGGAACAAAAACTGTTTTTT.

The chain has TRBV11-2 and TRBJ2-7; D possibly corresponds to TRBD1 (6 bases). V gave up 3 bases and J gave up 1 base, with 13 bases separating them. Germline assignment: CDR1 SGHAT and CDR2 FQNNGV. The CDR3 is 15 amino acids. CDR3 sequence: CASSFTLQGSYEQYF. CDR3 DNA sequence: TGTGCCAGCAGCTTTACTCTACAGGGTTCCTACGAGCAGTACTTC.

This clone was recorded only once. The V and J genes are TRBV30 and TRBJ2-1, with 16 bases matching TRBD2. The J segment lost 7 bases and the V segment lost 6 bases, leaving 6 bases of the junction unmatched. Germline CDR1 reads GTSNPN; CDR2 reads SVGIG (reference sequence). This CDR3 comprises 15 residues. For the CDR3, the DNA is TGTGCCTGCGGGACTAGCGGGGGGGCTGGAAATGAGCAGTTCTTC. Its translation is CACGTSGGAGNEQFF. The variable domain in full, with the rest retrieved from reference TRBV30 and TRBJ2-1, is SQTIHQWPATLVQPVGSPLSLECTVEGTSNPNLYWYRQAAGRGLQLLFYSVGIGQISSEVPQNLSASRPQDRQFILSSKKLLLSDSGFYLCACGTSGGAGNEQFFGPGTRLTVL.

This chain uses TRBV15 with TRBJ2-3; perhaps TRBD2 as D (6 bases). Trimming shortened V by 3 bases and J by 2 bases, and 9 bases separated the two germline ends. The CDR3 has 14 residues. In germline, CDR1 is LNHNV, CDR2 YYDKDF (reference sequence). For the CDR3, the DNA is TGTGCCACCAGCAGGGGACTCGACACAGATACGCAGTATTTT. Residues: CATSRGLDTDTQYF.

The V gene is TRBV4-3, the J gene TRBJ1-3; perhaps TRBD1 as D (5 bases). Germline lookup yields CDR1 LGHNA and CDR2 YSLEER. The CDR3 consists of 15 residues. The V and J ends lost 0 bases and 6 bases respectively, with 12 bases between them. The CDR3 region is CASSQDRAGLNTIYF. The CDR3 DNA follows: TGCGCCAGCAGCCAAGATCGCGCAGGGTTAAACACCATATATTTT.

The V and J genes are TRBV9 and TRBJ1-4; D gene unclear. V dropped 0 bases and J dropped 8 bases, with 8 bases sitting between them. CDR1 is SGDLS and CDR2 is YYNGEE in the germline V gene. The CDR3 is 13 residues long. CDR3 region: CASSVDNNEKLFF. CDR3 DNA sequence: TGTGCCAGCAGCGTAGACAATAACGAAAAACTGTTTTTT.

The genes are TRBV7-8 and TRBJ2-1; TRBD2 matches at 7 bases. Unmatched junction bases numbered 24, after V lost 5 bases and J lost 8 bases. This CDR3 comprises 19 residues. CDR1 and CDR2 from the germline V gene are SGHVS and FQNEAQ. The CDR3 here is CASSPVWDQRDPAFDEQFF. The CDR3 nucleotides read TGTGCCAGCAGCCCTGTGTGGGATCAGCGGGACCCGGCGTTTGATGAGCAGTTCTTC.

V gene TRBV5-1 combines with J gene TRBJ1-4, with a possible D match to TRBD1 (5 bases). The germline V gene encodes CDR1 SGHRS and CDR2 YFSETQ. This CDR3 has 18 residues. The ends were cut back, 0 bases at V and 8 bases at J, with 23 bases in the middle. CDR3 amino acids: CASSLGSGPGGLGEKLFF. The CDR3 DNA reads as TGCGCCAGCAGCTTGGGATCCGGCCCGGGGGGACTAGGGGAAAAACTGTTTTTT.

J is TRBJ1-1 and V is TRBV6-5; D is perhaps TRBD1 (5 bases). The CDR3 loop spans 16 amino acids. Germline CDR1 and CDR2: MNHEY and SVGAGI. V was shortened by 3 bases and J by 0 bases, with 14 bases between the two germline ends. The CDR3 DNA reads as TGTGCCAGCAGTTATTCAAGCTTAGGGGTGAACACTGAAGCTTTCTTT. Translation gives CASSYSSLGVNTEAFF.

This chain connects TRBV5-1 to TRBJ2-3; tentatively, D is TRBD2 (7 bases). The CDR3 runs to 16 residues. V lost 5 bases, J lost 4 bases, and 20 bases lay in between. The germline V gene encodes CDR1 SGHRS and CDR2 YFSETQ. This CDR3 is CASRGGLAATSDTQYF. For the CDR3, the DNA is TGCGCCAGCAGGGGGGGGCTAGCGGCGACGTCAGATACGCAGTATTTT. Full variable domain (rest looked up from reference TRBV5-1 and TRBJ2-3): KAGVTQTPRYLIKTRGQQVTLSCSPISGHRSVSWYQQTPGQGLQFLFEYFSETQRNKGNFPGRFSGRQFSNSRSEMNVSTLELGDSALYLCASRGGLAATSDTQYFGPGTRLTVL.

This clone was recorded only once. The chain recombines TRBV18 with TRBJ1-2; D ambiguous. Trimming shortened V by 3 bases and J by 5 bases, and 10 bases separated the two germline ends. The CDR3 runs to 13 residues. The germline gives CDR1 KGHSH, CDR2 LQKENI. This CDR3 is CASSPMAGYGYTF. As DNA, the CDR3 is TGTGCCAGCTCACCGATGGCAGGATATGGCTACACCTTC.

Written as DNA, the CDR3 is TGTGCCAGCAGCTTAGAGGCCACAGGTTACACTGAAGCTTTCTTT. This sequence encodes CASSLEATGYTEAFF. The chain combines TRBV7-2 with TRBJ1-1, with D maybe TRBD1 (5 bases). V was cut by 1 base and J by 3 bases, with 12 bases left in between. Germline V gene lookup returns CDR1 SGHTA and CDR2 FQGNSA. The CDR3 consists of 15 residues.

The chain uses TRBV5-1 and TRBJ2-7; 11 bases map to TRBD2. The germline V gene encodes CDR1 SGHRS and CDR2 YFSETQ. The CDR3 contains 16 residues. The V gene end was trimmed by 1 base and the J gene end by 3 bases; junction bases not matched to a gene: 6. CDR3 nucleotide sequence: TGCGCCAGCAGCTTGCATCCTAGCGGGGGGTACTACGAGCAGTACTTC. Its protein is CASSLHPSGGYYEQYF.